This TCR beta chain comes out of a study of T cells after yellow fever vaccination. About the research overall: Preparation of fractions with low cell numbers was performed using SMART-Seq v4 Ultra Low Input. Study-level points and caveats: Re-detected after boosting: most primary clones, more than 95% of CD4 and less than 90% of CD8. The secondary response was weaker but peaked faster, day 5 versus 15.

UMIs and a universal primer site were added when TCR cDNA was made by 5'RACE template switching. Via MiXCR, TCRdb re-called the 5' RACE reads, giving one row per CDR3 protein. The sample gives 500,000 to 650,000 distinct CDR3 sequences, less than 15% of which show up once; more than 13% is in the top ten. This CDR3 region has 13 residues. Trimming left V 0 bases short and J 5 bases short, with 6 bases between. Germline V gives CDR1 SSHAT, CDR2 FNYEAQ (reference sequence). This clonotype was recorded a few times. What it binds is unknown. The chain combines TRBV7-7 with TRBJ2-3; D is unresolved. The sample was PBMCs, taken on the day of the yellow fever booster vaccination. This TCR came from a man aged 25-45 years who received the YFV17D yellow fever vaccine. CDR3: CASSLAPGDTQYF. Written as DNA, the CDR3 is TGTGCCAGCAGCTTAGCCCCGGGAGATACGCAGTATTTT.